The 9 T cell receptor beta chains presented below share a single source sample, sequenced in a study of Ad26.COV2.S vaccination and SARS-CoV-2 variants. Treatment indicated: around 19 received Ad26.COV2.S at low or high dose, single or two shots; several received placebo; per-sample allocation not given. Collection of the samples took place on day 63 after the first injection of vaccine or placebo. The method was immunoSEQ multiplex PCR; TCRdb's version includes in-frame clones alone and lacks a portion of them. This table holds roughly 240,000 clones, more than 75% found once. Specimen: peripheral blood, collected in a trial of Ad26.COV2.S vaccine versus placebo. Receptors were obtained from a person aged 18-65 years who received the Ad26.COV2.S COVID-19 vaccine or a placebo.

The V gene is TRBV28, the J gene TRBJ1-2; D gene unclear. CDR1 is MDHEN, CDR2 SYDVKM, per germline. This CDR3 is built from 12 residues. V was clipped by 6 bases and J by 0 bases, with 5 bases between them. In DNA, the CDR3 is TGTGCCAGCAGCACCTCTAACTATGGCTACACCTTC. This codes for CASSTSNYGYTF.

This clone was seen a single time. V usage is TRBV6-1 and J usage is TRBJ1-4; D is uncertain. Trimming pared 2 bases from V and 2 bases from J, leaving 9 bases between. Germline-derived CDR1 and CDR2 are MNHNS and SASEGT. The CDR3 extends over 15 amino acids. The CDR3 loop reads CASSERVMTNEKLFF. In DNA form, the CDR3 reads TGTGCCAGCAGTGAAAGAGTGATGACTAATGAAAAACTGTTTTTT.

CDR3 nucleotides: TGTGCCACCAGTGATTTCCCAAATCTTGATACGCAGTATTTT. Encoded protein: CATSDFPNLDTQYF. The V and J genes are TRBV24-1 and TRBJ2-3; D gene uncertain. From germline, CDR1 is KGHDR and CDR2 SFDVKD. Deletions cut 1 base from V and 6 bases from J, with 10 bases between. This CDR3 region has 14 residues.

V usage is TRBV11-2 and J usage is TRBJ2-7; D might be TRBD1 (6 bases). V was cut by 4 bases and J by 3 bases, with 13 bases left in between. Germline CDR1 reads SGHAT; CDR2 reads FQNNGV. This CDR3 contains 14 residues. CDR3 protein: CASSYTGTYYEQYF. The CDR3 DNA reads as TGTGCCAGCAGCTACACCGGGACATACTACGAGCAGTACTTC.

The DNA for the CDR3 is TGTGCCAGCAGTGATATGGATGGCTACACCTTC. The encoded protein is CASSDMDGYTF. The chain combines TRBV25-1 with TRBJ1-2; D is unclear. Germline V gives CDR1 MGHDK, CDR2 SYGVNS. V shed 3 bases and J shed 6 bases, with 5 bases lying between them. The CDR3 has 11 amino acids.

Only one count was recorded for this clone. The gene calls are TRBV2 and TRBJ1-5, with D hard to call. The V end was cut by 3 bases, the J end by 0 bases, with 9 bases between. Germline CDR1 reads SNHLY; CDR2 reads FYNNEI. This CDR3 is built from 15 residues. Written as DNA, the CDR3 is TGTGCCAGCAGTGAGTCAGCATATAGCAATCAGCCCCAGCATTTT. Residues: CASSESAYSNQPQHF.

The rearrangement links TRBV7-9 to TRBJ2-7; D not certain. The germline V gene encodes CDR1 SEHNR and CDR2 FQNEAQ (reference sequence). CDR3 size: 14 residues. V was pared by 4 bases and J by 0 bases, with 10 bases between. The CDR3 nucleotides read TGTGCCAGCAGCTCCCCGGCCTTCTCCTACGAGCAGTACTTC. Its protein is CASSSPAFSYEQYF.

This clone was seen only once. V usage is TRBV5-1 and J usage is TRBJ2-7; possibly TRBD2 for D (6 bases). Germline CDR1 is SGHRS and CDR2 is YFSETQ. This CDR3 comprises 15 residues. V lost 3 bases to trimming and J lost 4 bases, with 17 bases between them. CDR3: CASSSTLGGEYEQYF. Written as DNA, the CDR3 is TGCGCCAGCAGCTCCACCTTGGGGGGAGAATACGAGCAGTACTTC.

CDR3 sequence: CASSRTSVTDTQYF. The CDR3 DNA is TGTGCCAGCAGCCGGACTAGCGTGACAGATACGCAGTATTTT. J is TRBJ2-3 and V is TRBV3-1 (or the pseudogene TRBV3-2), with 9 nucleotides matching TRBD2. Looked up from germline, CDR1 is LGHDT and CDR2 is YNNKEL (reference sequence). Trimming at V came to 4 bases and at J to 3 bases, leaving 2 bases not matched to a gene. The CDR3 sequence is 14 residues long.